This TCR beta chain was captured by sequencing in a study of cytomegalovirus exposure and HLA in healthy donors. 60 Vbeta and 13 Jbeta primers were used in PCR. Sequencing was performed with immunoSEQ multiplex PCR; in TCRdb, only in-frame clones are kept and a portion is missing. The sample includes approximately 50,000 clones, about 57% of them seen just once. Germline CDR1 KGHSH, CDR2 LQKENI. With 6 bases removed from V and 0 bases from J, the gap between germline ends came to 5 bases. The CDR3 loop spans 12 amino acids. The receptor was isolated from a human donor in good health. Source material: PBMCs. V usage is TRBV18 and J usage is TRBJ2-5; D ambiguous. DNA for the CDR3: TGTGCCAGCTCCCGGTACCAAGAGACCCAGTACTTC. Protein product: CASSRYQETQYF.